The present T cell receptor beta chain was sequenced within a study of shared clonotypes between healthy human individuals. At the level of the study: Researchers assigned three CD4 naive, three CD4 memory, two CD8 naive and one CD8 memory plate to each donor.

Regarding this clone: Its specificity is unknown.

Regarding the study as a whole: Few donors restricted represented genetic and exposure-history diversity.

From germline, CDR1 is SGHNT and CDR2 YYREEE (reference sequence). With 4 bases clipped from V and 6 bases from J, the junction kept 8 bases outside the gene matches. The CDR3 is 14 amino acids. Healthy HIV-negative adults without recent acute infections or vaccinations served as donors. Generated by immunoSEQ multiplex PCR, the TCRdb table keeps only in-frame clones and is missing some. The top ten hold 0.6% to 0.7% of the sample, which has 900,000 to 1,200,000 clones, roughly 74% seen once. Sequenced input: memory CD4+ T cells from PBMCs. Subset given: CD45RA-negative fraction. The V call is TRBV5-4, the J call TRBJ2-5, with 8 bases lining up with TRBD2. This clonotype was sampled from a man younger than 35 in good health. Some clones in this sample may be carry-over from other donors' samples. In DNA, the CDR3 is TGTGCCAGCAGCGTCACAGCGGGAGCCAAGACCCAGTACTTC. Protein sequence: CASSVTAGAKTQYF.